This TCR beta chain was captured in a study of shared T cell receptors in the human thymus. Assay used: immunoSEQ multiplex PCR; TCRdb lists only in-frame clones, some missing. The table records under 450,000 clones, 95% of them present only once. Between the trimmed V and J ends, which lost 3 bases and 0 bases, there was a span of 4 bases. Germline V lookup: CDR1 MNHNS, CDR2 SASEGT. CDR3 length: 13 amino acids. This chain joins TRBV6-1 and TRBJ2-3, with unresolved D. This TCR came from a human donor. Sequencing was done on a sample of thymocytes. CDR3 loop: CASSDLSTDTQYF. CDR3 bases: TGTGCCAGCAGTGACCTTAGCACAGATACGCAGTATTTT.